The entry below gives a single T cell receptor (beta chain) sequence along with its context. The same CDR3 arises from other DNA sequences in this sample as well. These data originate in a study of blood T cell repertoires in COVID-19. V shed 2 bases, J shed 2 bases, and the junction held 3 bases outside the gene matches. Germline values: CDR1 MNHEY, CDR2 SVGAGI. The CDR3 covers 15 residues. Generated by immunoSEQ multiplex PCR, the TCRdb table keeps only in-frame clones and is missing some. The sample yields 650,000 to 800,000 clones, just under 90% seen once. The J gene is TRBJ2-7, the V gene TRBV6-5; TRBD1 agrees at 10 bases. This clonotype was obtained from a woman aged 18-29 years with acute or convalescent COVID-19. Sequencing used peripheral blood. DNA of the CDR3: TGTGCCAGCAGTTACCGGGACAGGGGAGCCTACGAGCAGTACTTC. Translation: CASSYRDRGAYEQYF.